This paragraph reports one T cell receptor (beta chain). At one end the junction does not follow the germline gene, possibly because of a read error. Different DNA sequences within this sample yield the same CDR3. The data originate from a study of OX40 agonist ivuxolimab in advanced cancers. Sequenced by immunoSEQ multiplex PCR; TCRdb stores in-frame clones only, minus some. Of 84,000 or so clones in the sample, about nine tenths are singletons; the top ten hold 0.4% to 0.55%. The sequenced sample was CD4+ or CD8+ T cells sorted from blood, obtained in a trial of the OX40 agonist ivuxolimab. This receptor was identified in an adult with an advanced solid tumor such as melanoma, head and neck, liver or kidney cancer.

CDR3 sequence reads: CASNFESGGNQPQHF. The CDR3 DNA is TGCGCCAGCAACTTTGAGTCGGGTGGCAATCAGCCCCAGCATTTT. This chain links TRBV6-1 with TRBJ1-5, with D hard to call. Germline CDR1 and CDR2: MNHNS and SASEGT. CDR3 length: 15 amino acids.